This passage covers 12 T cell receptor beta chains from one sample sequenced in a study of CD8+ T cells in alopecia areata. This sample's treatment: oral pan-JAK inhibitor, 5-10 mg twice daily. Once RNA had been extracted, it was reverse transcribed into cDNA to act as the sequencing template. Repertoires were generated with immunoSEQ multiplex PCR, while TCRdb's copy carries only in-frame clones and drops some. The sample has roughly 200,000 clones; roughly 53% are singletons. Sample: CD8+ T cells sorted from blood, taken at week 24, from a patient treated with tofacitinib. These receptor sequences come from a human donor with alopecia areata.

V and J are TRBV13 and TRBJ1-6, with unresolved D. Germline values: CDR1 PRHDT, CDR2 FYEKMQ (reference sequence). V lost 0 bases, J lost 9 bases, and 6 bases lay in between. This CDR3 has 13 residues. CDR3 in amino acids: CASSLGRSSPLHF. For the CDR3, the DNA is TGTGCCAGCAGCTTAGGGCGAAGTTCACCCCTCCACTTT.

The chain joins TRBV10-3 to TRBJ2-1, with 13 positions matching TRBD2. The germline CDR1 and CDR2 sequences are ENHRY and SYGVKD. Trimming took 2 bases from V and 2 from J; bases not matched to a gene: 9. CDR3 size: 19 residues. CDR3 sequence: CAISEPWTSGGSTYNEQFF. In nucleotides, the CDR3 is TGTGCCATCAGTGAGCCTTGGACTAGCGGGGGATCAACCTACAATGAGCAGTTCTTC.

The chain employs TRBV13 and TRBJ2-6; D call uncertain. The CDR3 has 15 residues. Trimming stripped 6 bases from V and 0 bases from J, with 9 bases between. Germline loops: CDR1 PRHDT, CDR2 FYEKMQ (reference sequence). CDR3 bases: TGTGCCAGCAGTCACCGTAGCTCTGGGGCCAACGTCCTGACTTTC. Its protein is CASSHRSSGANVLTF. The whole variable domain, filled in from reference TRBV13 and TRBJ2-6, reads AAGVIQSPRHLIKEKRETATLKCYPIPRHDTVYWYQQGPGQDPQFLISFYEKMQSDKGSIPDRFSAQQFSDYHSELNMSSLELGDSALYFCASSHRSSGANVLTFGAGSRLTVL.

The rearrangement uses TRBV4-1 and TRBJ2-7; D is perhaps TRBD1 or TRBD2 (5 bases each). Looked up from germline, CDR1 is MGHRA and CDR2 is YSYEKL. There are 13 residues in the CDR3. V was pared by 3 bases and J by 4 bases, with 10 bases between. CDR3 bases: TGCGCCAGCAGCCACGGGGCCGAATACGAGCAGTACTTC. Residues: CASSHGAEYEQYF.

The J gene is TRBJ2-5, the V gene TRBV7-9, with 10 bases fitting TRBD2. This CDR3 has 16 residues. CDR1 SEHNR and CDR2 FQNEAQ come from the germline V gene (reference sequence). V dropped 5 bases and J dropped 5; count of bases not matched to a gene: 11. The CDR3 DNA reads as TGTGCCAGCAGCCCAGCCAGCGGGGGGGCTTTGGAGACCCAGTACTTC. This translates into CASSPASGGALETQYF.

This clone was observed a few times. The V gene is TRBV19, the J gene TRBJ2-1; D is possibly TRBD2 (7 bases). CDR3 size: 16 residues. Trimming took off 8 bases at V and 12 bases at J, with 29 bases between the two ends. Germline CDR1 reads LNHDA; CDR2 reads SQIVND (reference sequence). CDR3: CASFGPGGEFTARQFF. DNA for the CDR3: TGTGCCAGTTTTGGACCGGGGGGCGAATTTACCGCCCGGCAGTTCTTC.

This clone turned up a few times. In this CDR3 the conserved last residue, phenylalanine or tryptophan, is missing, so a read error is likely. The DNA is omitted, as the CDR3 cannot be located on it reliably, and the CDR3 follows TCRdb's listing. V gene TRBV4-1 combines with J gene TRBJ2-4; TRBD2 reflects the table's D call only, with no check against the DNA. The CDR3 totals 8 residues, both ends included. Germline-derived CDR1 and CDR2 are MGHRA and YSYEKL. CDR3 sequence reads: CASSQPRG.

CDR3 residues: CSVQGPSSYEQYF. The CDR3 coding sequence is TGCAGCGTCCAGGGGCCAAGCTCCTACGAGCAGTACTTC. The V gene is TRBV29-1, the J gene TRBJ2-7; maybe TRBD1 (6 bases). CDR1 and CDR2 from the germline V gene are SQVTM and ANQGSEA. The CDR3 loop spans 13 amino acids. Trimming took off 6 bases at V and 0 bases at J, with 12 bases between the two ends.

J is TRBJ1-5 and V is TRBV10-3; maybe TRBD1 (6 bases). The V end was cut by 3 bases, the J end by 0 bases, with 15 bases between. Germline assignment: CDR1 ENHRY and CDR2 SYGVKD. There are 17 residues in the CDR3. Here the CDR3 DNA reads TGTGCCATCAGTGATGGACAGTTTGATCATAGCAATCAGCCCCAGCATTTT. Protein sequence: CAISDGQFDHSNQPQHF.

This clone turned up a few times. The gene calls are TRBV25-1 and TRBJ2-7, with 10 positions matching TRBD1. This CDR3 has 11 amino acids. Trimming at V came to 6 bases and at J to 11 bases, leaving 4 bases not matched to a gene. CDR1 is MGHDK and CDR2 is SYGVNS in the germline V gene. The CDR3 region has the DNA TGTGCCAGCAGCCTCGGGACAGGGGAGTACTTC. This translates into CASSLGTGEYF.

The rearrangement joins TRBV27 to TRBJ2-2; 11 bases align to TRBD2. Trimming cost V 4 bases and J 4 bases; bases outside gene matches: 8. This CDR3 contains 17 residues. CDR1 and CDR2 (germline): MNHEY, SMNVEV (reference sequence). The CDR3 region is CASSSLSSGGVTGELFF. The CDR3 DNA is TGTGCCAGCAGTTCCCTAAGTAGCGGGGGGGTCACCGGGGAGCTGTTTTTT.

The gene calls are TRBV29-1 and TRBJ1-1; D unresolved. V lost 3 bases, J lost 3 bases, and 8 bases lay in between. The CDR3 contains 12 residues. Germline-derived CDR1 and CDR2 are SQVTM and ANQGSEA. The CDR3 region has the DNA TGCAGCGTTGACTATGGGGACACTGAAGCTTTCTTT. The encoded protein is CSVDYGDTEAFF. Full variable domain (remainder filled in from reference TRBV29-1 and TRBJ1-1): SAVISQKPSRDICQRGTSLTIQCQVDSQVTMMFWYRQQPGQSLTLIATANQGSEATYESGFVIDKFPISRPNLTFSTLTVSNMSPEDSSIYLCSVDYGDTEAFFGQGTRLTVV.